The TCR beta chain described here comes from a study of T cell responses to AZD1222 COVID-19 vaccine. The CDR3 extends over 12 amino acids. The germline V and J ends were trimmed by 3 bases and 6 bases, with 9 bases remaining between them. Per the germline V gene, CDR1 is SGHNT and CDR2 is YENEEA. TCRdb's table, derived via immunoSEQ multiplex PCR, lists solely in-frame clones and lacks some. The data show 100,000 to 150,000 clones, around 89% seen once. This clone was detected only once. Sequenced material: peripheral blood, taken on day 0 of MenACWY control vaccination. This sequence originates from an adult in good health. The gene calls are TRBV11-3 and TRBJ2-7; D may be TRBD1 (5 bases). CDR3 sequence: CASSLQGLEQYF. The CDR3 DNA reads TGTGCCAGCAGCTTGCAGGGTCTCGAGCAGTACTTC. The full variable domain, with the rest looked up from reference TRBV11-3 and TRBJ2-7, is EAGVVQSPRYKIIEKKQPVAFWCNPISGHNTLYWYLQNLGQGPELLIRYENEEAVDDSQLPKDRFSAERLKGVDSTLKIQPAELGDSAVYLCASSLQGLEQYFGPGTRLTVT.